This passage covers 17 T cell receptor beta chains from one sample sequenced in a study of shared clonotypes between healthy human individuals. Data came from immunoSEQ multiplex PCR; TCRdb stores just in-frame clones and leaves some out. Here the sample spans roughly 2.5 million clones, around nine tenths being singletons. Sequencing input: naive CD4+ T cells sorted from blood. Subset here: CD45RA+ positively selected. These receptors were taken from a man aged 18-30 years in good health.

A remark on this clone: The sample contains more than one DNA sequence encoding this CDR3. The V gene is TRBV2, the J gene TRBJ2-3; tentative D call: TRBD1 (6 bases). Looked up from germline, CDR1 is SNHLY and CDR2 is FYNNEI. V was clipped by 8 bases and J by 0 bases, with 9 bases between them. CDR3 length equals 13 residues. CDR3 in amino acids: CASHRASTDTQYF. For the CDR3, the DNA is TGTGCCAGCCACAGGGCCAGCACAGATACGCAGTATTTT.

This rearrangement joins TRBV7-2 to TRBJ1-1; D uncertain. The CDR3 totals 18 residues. The germline gives CDR1 SGHTA, CDR2 FQGNSA. V shed 1 base and J shed 5 bases, with 23 bases lying between them. The CDR3 DNA sequence: TGTGCCAGCAGCTTAGTATCCCCTACCCAAATACAAAAAACTGAAGCTTTCTTT. Translated: CASSLVSPTQIQKTEAFF.

The chain is built from TRBV6-6 and TRBJ1-5, with D tentatively TRBD1 (6 bases). Germline assignment: CDR1 MNHNY and CDR2 SVGAGI (reference sequence). V shed 5 bases and J shed 1 base, with 12 bases lying between them. The CDR3 covers 15 residues. The chain's CDR3 is CASSQFRGSNQPQHF. Here the CDR3 DNA reads TGTGCCAGCAGTCAATTTAGGGGGAGCAATCAGCCCCAGCATTTT.

V and J are TRBV10-3 and TRBJ2-1; 7 bases agree with TRBD2. The germline gives CDR1 ENHRY, CDR2 SYGVKD. Trimming removed 6 bases from V and 2 bases from J; junction bases left unmatched: 7. The CDR3 loop spans 15 amino acids. This CDR3 is CAIRGGVGAYNEQFF. CDR3 sequence (DNA): TGTGCCATCAGGGGAGGGGTAGGTGCCTACAATGAGCAGTTCTTC.

This chain links TRBV18 with TRBJ2-7, with 12 bases that match TRBD2. The V segment lost 3 bases and the J segment 7 bases; nucleotides outside the gene matches: 7. Germline assignment: CDR1 KGHSH and CDR2 LQKENI. There are 15 residues in the CDR3. CDR3 protein: CASSPTSGGNVEQYF. The CDR3 nucleotides read TGTGCCAGCTCACCTACTAGCGGGGGGAATGTGGAGCAGTACTTC.

This clone was observed once. J is TRBJ2-2 and V is TRBV7-2, with 7 bases aligning to TRBD1. Germline CDR1 reads SGHTA; CDR2 reads FQGNSA. This CDR3 contains 15 residues. V lost 3 bases to trimming and J lost 4 bases; unmatched junction nucleotides: 5. CDR3 loop: CASSFSTGITGELFF. CDR3 DNA sequence: TGTGCCAGCAGCTTTTCGACAGGGATCACCGGGGAGCTGTTTTTT.

The chain uses TRBV7-9 and TRBJ2-1; no definite D call. The length of the CDR3 is 16 residues. Trimming cost V 7 bases and J 6 bases, with 22 bases left between them. Germline V lookup: CDR1 SEHNR, CDR2 FQNEAQ (reference sequence). The CDR3 coding sequence is TGTGCCAGCACCCCCTTCCTAGGCCCGGGTGGCAATGAGCAGTTCTTC. This encodes CASTPFLGPGGNEQFF.

This chain joins TRBV5-4 and TRBJ1-3; maybe TRBD1 (6 bases). CDR1 SGHNT and CDR2 YYREEE come from the germline V gene (reference sequence). The CDR3 runs 15 residues. Trimming removed 4 bases at V and 3 bases at J, with 14 bases between. As DNA, the CDR3 is TGTGCCAGCAGCCCGGACAGCACTGTTGGAAACACCATATATTTT. Translation: CASSPDSTVGNTIYF.

The CDR3: CASSLEYRTWSEQYF. CDR3 DNA sequence: TGCGCCAGCAGCTTGGAGTACAGGACTTGGAGCGAGCAGTACTTC. The chain carries TRBV5-1 and TRBJ2-7; perhaps D is TRBD1 or TRBD2 (5 bases each). Trimming cost V 0 bases and J 6 bases, with 16 bases left between them. Germline values: CDR1 SGHRS, CDR2 YFSETQ. The CDR3 loop spans 15 amino acids.

For this clone: At the DNA level, this CDR3 is encoded by other sequences in the same sample as well. This chain connects TRBV10-3 to TRBJ2-5; the D gene is possibly TRBD2 (7 bases). Trimming took off 4 bases at V and 4 bases at J, with 13 bases between the two ends. Germline V gene data show CDR1 as ENHRY and CDR2 as SYGVKD. CDR3 length equals 14 residues. The CDR3 protein is CAISGGGGRETQYF. The DNA of the CDR3 is TGTGCCATCAGTGGAGGGGGGGGTCGAGAGACCCAGTACTTC.

The chain has TRBV10-3 and TRBJ1-1; D gene uncertain. Trimming stripped 3 bases from V and 0 bases from J, with 11 bases between. The CDR3 runs to 15 residues. Germline V lookup: CDR1 ENHRY, CDR2 SYGVKD. The CDR3 region has the DNA TGTGCCATCAGTGATACCAGAGAAATGAACACTGAAGCTTTCTTT. Its translation: CAISDTREMNTEAFF.

The V call is TRBV21-1, the J call TRBJ2-4; TRBD2, the D gene given by the table, was not confirmed from the DNA. TRBV21-1 is labeled a pseudogene. The CDR3 spans 20 residues. The CDR3 nucleotides are TGTGCCAGCAGCAAAGCACCGGGACTAGCGGGAGGGCCGACCAAAAACATTCAGTACTTC. This translates into CASSKAPGLAGGPTKNIQYF.

This clone was detected only once. The chain joins TRBV13 to TRBJ1-3; D perhaps matches TRBD1 (6 bases). The CDR3 runs 15 residues. CDR1 and CDR2 (germline): PRHDT, FYEKMQ (reference sequence). V lost 5 bases to trimming and J lost 2 bases, with 13 bases between them. The CDR3 DNA follows: TGTGCCAGCAGCCGCGGGGGGGACACTGGAAACACCATATATTTT. Protein product: CASSRGGDTGNTIYF.

The chain carries TRBV11-2 and TRBJ2-1; TRBD1 might be the D (6 bases). Trimming removed 1 base from V and 9 bases from J, with 10 bases in between. The CDR3 contains 13 residues. Germline CDR1 SGHAT, CDR2 FQNNGV. The chain's CDR3 is CASSLGTAGEQFF. As DNA, the CDR3 is TGTGCCAGCAGCTTAGGGACAGCAGGTGAGCAGTTCTTC.

The CDR3 DNA follows: TGTGCCAGCAGCTTAGATTCCCCCCCGAACACCGGGGAGCTGTTTTTT. Translated: CASSLDSPPNTGELFF. The chain joins TRBV11-2 to TRBJ2-2; D is unclear. This CDR3 contains 16 residues. V was trimmed by 0 bases and J by 0 bases, leaving 8 bases between them. Germline V gene data show CDR1 as SGHAT and CDR2 as FQNNGV.

The J gene is TRBJ2-5, the V gene TRBV19, with TRBD1 identical over 8 bases. V shed 8 bases and J 2 bases; nucleotides not matched to a gene: 4. The germline V gene has CDR1 LNHDA and CDR2 SQIVND (reference sequence). This CDR3 spans 13 amino acids. The CDR3 loop is CASSQGVQETQYF. The CDR3 region has the DNA TGTGCCAGTTCACAGGGGGTTCAAGAGACCCAGTACTTC.

This chain joins TRBV15 and TRBJ2-7; D gene unclear. The CDR3 runs 16 residues. Per germline, CDR1 LNHNV and CDR2 YYDKDF (reference sequence). V was cut by 3 bases and J by 0 bases, with 15 bases left in between. The CDR3 sequence is CATSSGRRNRSYEQYF. The CDR3 nucleotides read TGTGCCACCAGCAGTGGTCGACGGAATCGCTCCTACGAGCAGTACTTC.